This is a list of T cell receptor beta chains from one sample in a study of T cells in Graves' hyperthyroidism and ophthalmopathy. A single record per CDR3 protein comes from TCRdb applying MiXCR to the multiplex PCR reads. The table includes hundreds of thousands of distinct CDR3 sequences, about 14% detected once. The sample was blood. Receptor source: a man younger than 30 with Graves' ophthalmopathy. CDR3s include the opening cysteine and the closing phenylalanine or tryptophan. The order of the fields is V gene, D gene, clone size, J gene, CDR3 DNA, CDR3 protein. D genes are given only for firm matches. Clone size is given for some rows only: seen once, a few or many times, or a class if the clone is expanded.

V: TRBV20-1; D: -; size: -; J: TRBJ2-1; DNA: TGCAGTGCTAGATCGTACTACAATGAGCAGTTCTTC; CDR3: CSARSYYNEQFF
V: TRBV6-5; D: -; size: -; J: TRBJ2-6; DNA: TGTGCCAGCAGTTACGGGTCAGGGGTCCCTGGGGCCAACGTCCTGACTTTC; CDR3: CASSYGSGVPGANVLTF
V: TRBV4-2; D: -; size: many; J: TRBJ2-1; DNA: TGTGCCAGCAGCCAAGATCACCCACACAATGAGCAGTTCTTC; CDR3: CASSQDHPHNEQFF
V: TRBV18; D: -; size: many; J: TRBJ1-2; DNA: TGTGCCAGCTCACCACCCATAAGGGCCAATGGCTACACCTTC; CDR3: CASSPPIRANGYTF
V: TRBV10-3; D: -; size: many; J: TRBJ2-3; DNA: TGTGCCACCAACCCCAGAGGGGACCCAACAGATACGCAGTATTTT; CDR3: CATNPRGDPTDTQYF
V: TRBV27; D: -; size: many; J: TRBJ2-4; DNA: TGTGCCAGCAGTTCCCCCCTAAGGCTAGCCAAAAACATTCAGTACTTC; CDR3: CASSSPLRLAKNIQYF
V: TRBV5-1; D: TRBD1; size: -; J: TRBJ2-5; DNA: TGCGCCAGCTTCCGACAGGGGTTTCAAGAGACCCAGTACTTC; CDR3: CASFRQGFQETQYF
V: TRBV28; D: TRBD2; size: many; J: TRBJ2-5; DNA: TGTGCCAGCAGGCAGGGAGCGGGAATCCAAGAGACCCAGTACTTC; CDR3: CASRQGAGIQETQYF
V: TRBV13; D: TRBD2; size: -; J: TRBJ2-5; DNA: TGTGCCAGCAGCTTAGGCCATCCGGGGGGGCCTGAGACCCAGTACTTC; CDR3: CASSLGHPGGPETQYF
V: TRBV10-3; D: -; size: few; J: TRBJ2-5; DNA: TGTGCCATCAGTGGTACAGAAAAAGAGACCCAGTACTTC; CDR3: CAISGTEKETQYF
V: TRBV24-1; D: -; size: few; J: TRBJ1-2; DNA: TGTGCCACCAGCCAACAGGGACGCCGGGGCTACACCTTC; CDR3: CATSQQGRRGYTF
V: TRBV12-3/TRBV12-4; D: -; size: many; J: TRBJ1-2; DNA: TGTGCCAGCACCCGAGGTGGATACTATGGCTACACCTTC; CDR3: CASTRGGYYGYTF
V: TRBV12-3/TRBV12-4; D: TRBD1; size: few; J: TRBJ2-3; DNA: TGTGCCAGTTGGGACAGGGTAACAGATACGCAGTATTTT; CDR3: CASWDRVTDTQYF
V: TRBV7-2; D: TRBD1; size: many; J: TRBJ1-1; DNA: TGTGCCAGCAGCTTGGGACAGGGGGCGGGCACTGAAGCTTTCTTT; CDR3: CASSLGQGAGTEAFF
V: TRBV19; D: TRBD2; size: many; J: TRBJ2-5; DNA: TGTGCCAGTAGTTCGGGCGGGAGGCAAGAGACCCAGTACTTC; CDR3: CASSSGGRQETQYF
V: TRBV7-3; D: -; size: many; J: TRBJ2-5; DNA: TGTGCCAGCAGCCCCGGGCCAAAAGAGACCCAGTACTTC; CDR3: CASSPGPKETQYF
V: TRBV7-9; D: -; size: few; J: TRBJ2-7; DNA: TGTGCCAGCAGCGGTGGGGGGGGCCCCTACGAGCAGTACTTC; CDR3: CASSGGGGPYEQYF
V: TRBV28; D: -; size: many; J: TRBJ1-5; DNA: TGTGCCAGCAGTACCCGGGACCGAAATCAGCCCCAGCATTTT; CDR3: CASSTRDRNQPQHF
V: TRBV28; D: -; size: -; J: TRBJ1-4; DNA: TGTGCCAGCTTTGCCCGGGACCCCAGGGCGAATGAAAAACTGTTTTTT; CDR3: CASFARDPRANEKLFF
V: TRBV7-9; D: TRBD1; size: many; J: TRBJ1-1; DNA: TGTGCCAGCAGCTTAGTAGGGACAGTCGCCACTGAAGCTTTCTTT; CDR3: CASSLVGTVATEAFF
V: TRBV7-9; D: TRBD1; size: many; J: TRBJ2-7; DNA: TGTGCCAGCAGCCACCCGGGACAGGGGGGCTCCTACGAGCAGTACTTC; CDR3: CASSHPGQGGSYEQYF
V: TRBV19; D: -; size: -; J: TRBJ2-7; DNA: TGTGCCAGTAGTATAGATCTGCAGGAACCCTACGAGCAGTACTTC; CDR3: CASSIDLQEPYEQYF
V: TRBV30; D: -; size: -; J: TRBJ2-2; DNA: TGTGCCTGGAGTGTACTTCCGTGGTCCGGGGAGCTGTTTTTT; CDR3: CAWSVLPWSGELFF
V: TRBV4-1; D: TRBD2; size: many; J: TRBJ2-5; DNA: TGCGCCAGCAGCAACCTAGCGGGAGGAAGTGAGACCCAGTACTTC; CDR3: CASSNLAGGSETQYF
V: TRBV12-3/TRBV12-4; D: -; size: many; J: TRBJ1-5; DNA: TGTGCCAGCAGTTTTGGGTTTAGGCAGCCCCAGCATTTT; CDR3: CASSFGFRQPQHF
V: TRBV5-5; D: -; size: -; J: TRBJ2-2; DNA: TGTGCCAGCAGCTTGTATTGGACCAGCAACACCGGGGAGCTGTTTTTT; CDR3: CASSLYWTSNTGELFF
V: TRBV27; D: TRBD1; size: many; J: TRBJ2-7; DNA: TGTGCCAGCAGTTTATCAACCGGGACAGCCTACGAGCAGTACTTC; CDR3: CASSLSTGTAYEQYF
V: TRBV19; D: -; size: -; J: TRBJ1-2; DNA: TGTGCCAGTATCCCACCGGGACAAATCTATGGCTACACCTTC; CDR3: CASIPPGQIYGYTF
V: TRBV7-9; D: -; size: many; J: TRBJ2-5; DNA: TGTGCCAGCAGCGACGACGGGGAGACCCAGTACTTC; CDR3: CASSDDGETQYF
V: TRBV27; D: -; size: -; J: TRBJ1-3; DNA: TGTGCCAGCAGTTTATCGAGTAACTCTGGAAACACCATATATTTT; CDR3: CASSLSSNSGNTIYF
V: TRBV29-1; D: -; size: many; J: TRBJ2-7; DNA: TGCAGCGTTGCAGGGACGAACGAGCAGTACTTC; CDR3: CSVAGTNEQYF
V: TRBV7-2; D: TRBD2; size: many; J: TRBJ2-1; DNA: TGTGCCAGCAGCTTGGGGATAGCGGGAACCAATGAGCAGTTCTTC; CDR3: CASSLGIAGTNEQFF
V: TRBV3-1; D: TRBD2; size: many; J: TRBJ2-7; DNA: TGTGCCAGCAGCCAAGGGCCCTCGGGGGGGAGCTCCTACGAGCAGTACTTC; CDR3: CASSQGPSGGSSYEQYF
V: TRBV27; D: TRBD2; size: many; J: TRBJ2-7; DNA: TGTGCCAGCAGTAGCCGCGGACTAGCCGGCTACTACGAGCAGTACTTC; CDR3: CASSSRGLAGYYEQYF
V: TRBV7-9; D: -; size: few; J: TRBJ1-1; DNA: TGTGCCAGCACCCCTGGAGGAGTCTTGAACACTGAAGCTTTCTTT; CDR3: CASTPGGVLNTEAFF
V: TRBV7-2; D: -; size: many; J: TRBJ2-5; DNA: TGTGCCAGCAGCTTAACGAGTACGGGAGCGGTAGAGACCCAGTACTTC; CDR3: CASSLTSTGAVETQYF
V: TRBV6-1; D: -; size: -; J: TRBJ2-7; DNA: TGTGCCAGCAGTGAAGCGGGGGAGTCCTACGAGCAGCACTTC; CDR3: CASSEAGESYEQHF
V: TRBV7-9; D: -; size: -; J: TRBJ2-2; DNA: TGTGCCATGAAGGACGCGACCCGACTGGGGACCGGGGAGCTGTTTTTT; CDR3: CAMKDATRLGTGELFF
V: TRBV6-1; D: -; size: few; J: TRBJ1-3; DNA: TGTGCCAGCAGGGCAAGAGACGCACCCGGGAACACCATATATTTT; CDR3: CASRARDAPGNTIYF
V: TRBV12-3/TRBV12-4; D: TRBD2; size: many; J: TRBJ2-7; DNA: TGTGCCAGGGTACTGGCGGGGGTGACCTACGAGCAGTACTTC; CDR3: CARVLAGVTYEQYF
V: TRBV6-1; D: TRBD2; size: few; J: TRBJ2-1; DNA: TGTGCCAGCAGTGTCGGACTAGCCTATGAGCAGTTCTTC; CDR3: CASSVGLAYEQFF